Below are 18 T cell receptor beta chains sequenced from a single sample in a study of cytomegalovirus exposure and HLA in healthy donors. Vbeta (60) and Jbeta (13) primers were used in the PCR. Repertoires were generated with immunoSEQ multiplex PCR, while TCRdb's copy carries only in-frame clones and drops some. The data hold approximately 180,000 clones, with 75% to 80% observed a single time. What was sequenced was PBMCs. The receptors stem from a man in his forties in good health and CMV-seropositive.

This clone showed up just once. The chain employs TRBV7-2 and TRBJ1-2; D is undetermined. CDR1 is SGHTA and CDR2 is FQGNSA in the germline V gene. V was trimmed by 1 base and J by 8 bases, leaving 11 bases between them. CDR3 length: 13 amino acids. CDR3 nucleotide sequence: TGTGCCAGCAGCTTAGTCGGCGGCTCCGGCTACACCTTC. As protein: CASSLVGGSGYTF.

The chain recombines TRBV2 with TRBJ1-3, with D unclear. CDR3 length equals 13 residues. Germline V CDR1 and CDR2: SNHLY, FYNNEI. V was clipped by 2 bases and J by 10 bases, with 12 bases between them. DNA for the CDR3: TGTGCCAGCAGTGAAATGTGGGTGAGGACCATATATTTT. It yields the protein CASSEMWVRTIYF.

This clone was seen only once. This chain links TRBV2 with TRBJ2-7; D gene unclear. The CDR3 is 13 residues long. CDR1 is SNHLY and CDR2 is FYNNEI in the germline V gene. The ends were cut back, 7 bases at V and 0 bases at J, with 10 bases in the middle. The CDR3 region is CASMRASSYEQYF. CDR3 bases: TGTGCCAGCATGAGAGCGAGCTCCTACGAGCAGTACTTC.

The chain employs TRBV19 and TRBJ2-3; D is uncertain. CDR3 size: 12 residues. The germline V and J ends were trimmed by 3 bases and 10 bases, with 11 bases remaining between them. CDR1 is LNHDA, CDR2 SQIVND, per germline (reference sequence). The CDR3 here is CASSMTERPQYF. The CDR3 DNA sequence: TGTGCCAGTAGTATGACGGAGAGGCCGCAGTATTTT.

The J gene is TRBJ1-1, the V gene TRBV7-9; D unresolved. V was pared by 5 bases and J by 1 base, with 14 bases between. CDR3 length: 15 residues. The germline gives CDR1 SEHNR, CDR2 FQNEAQ (reference sequence). The CDR3 here is CASSHYPARNTEAFF. CDR3 coding DNA: TGTGCCAGCAGCCACTACCCGGCCAGGAACACTGAAGCTTTCTTT.

The rearrangement joins TRBV5-1 to TRBJ2-3; D may be TRBD2 (5 bases). Germline assignment: CDR1 SGHRS and CDR2 YFSETQ. V dropped 3 bases and J dropped 1 base, with 15 bases sitting between them. This CDR3 region has 16 residues. CDR3 amino acids: CASSSPEVGGTDTQYF. The CDR3 bases are TGCGCCAGCAGCTCCCCAGAAGTGGGAGGCACAGATACGCAGTATTTT.

The chain is built from TRBV19 and TRBJ1-5, with 10 bases matching TRBD1. V gave up 3 bases and J gave up 5 bases; unmatched junction bases: 7. The CDR3 contains 16 residues. Germline V CDR1 and CDR2: LNHDA, SQIVND (reference sequence). The CDR3: CASSIGGTGVDQPQHF. The CDR3 nucleotides read TGTGCCAGTAGTATCGGGGGGACAGGGGTTGATCAGCCCCAGCATTTT.

This clone was observed a few times. V usage is TRBV27 and J usage is TRBJ2-2, with D maybe TRBD1 (5 bases). The CDR3 is 14 residues long. Germline assignment: CDR1 MNHEY and CDR2 SMNVEV (reference sequence). Trimming removed 6 bases at V and 6 bases at J, with 14 bases between. DNA of the CDR3: TGTGCCAGCAGGGGTTGGGGCCGGGCCGGGGAGCTGTTTTTT. Translated: CASRGWGRAGELFF.

In DNA, the CDR3 is TGTGCCAGCAGTGAAAGTAGGGGGACATGGGAGAAATACGAGCAGTACTTC. Amino acids: CASSESRGTWEKYEQYF. V and J are TRBV6-1 and TRBJ2-7; D possibly corresponds to TRBD1 (6 bases). Germline CDR1 reads MNHNS; CDR2 reads SASEGT. With 2 bases removed from V and 4 bases from J, the gap between germline ends came to 21 bases. This CDR3 is 17 amino acids long.

V and J are TRBV5-4 and TRBJ2-1; 9 bases align to TRBD1. V dropped 4 bases and J dropped 6; count of bases not matched to a gene: 2. This CDR3 spans 13 amino acids. CDR1 SGHNT and CDR2 YYREEE come from the germline V gene (reference sequence). DNA for the CDR3: TGTGCCAGCAGCCCGGACAGGGGCAATGAGCAGTTCTTC. Translating gives CASSPDRGNEQFF.

CDR3 coding DNA: TGTGCCAGCACTAGCTACCATTTCTCTACGAACACCGGGGAGCTGTTTTTT. It yields the protein CASTSYHFSTNTGELFF. V gene TRBV28 combines with J gene TRBJ2-2, with D tentatively TRBD2 (5 bases). Deletions cut 7 bases from V and 0 bases from J, with 18 bases between. The CDR3 has 17 amino acids. Germline assignment: CDR1 MDHEN and CDR2 SYDVKM.

The chain links TRBV14 to TRBJ2-7, with 7 positions matching TRBD2. This CDR3 contains 13 residues. Trimming cost V 3 bases and J 6 bases; bases outside gene matches: 5. Germline-derived CDR1 and CDR2 are SGHDN and FVKESK. Here the CDR3 DNA reads TGTGCCAGCAGCCATAATAGGGAGGGCGAGCAGTACTTC. It yields the protein CASSHNREGEQYF.

The rearrangement links TRBV18 to TRBJ1-4; D remains unclear. Germline CDR1 reads KGHSH; CDR2 reads LQKENI. V was shortened by 4 bases and J by 0 bases, with 6 bases between the two germline ends. CDR3 length: 14 amino acids. CDR3 bases: TGTGCCAGCTCACAACTTGCAACTAATGAAAAACTGTTTTTT. Residues: CASSQLATNEKLFF.

V usage is TRBV14 and J usage is TRBJ2-5, with a weak D call TRBD2 (6 bases). Germline V lookup: CDR1 SGHDN, CDR2 FVKESK. CDR3 length: 15 amino acids. The germline V and J ends were trimmed by 4 bases and 1 base, with 13 bases remaining between them. As DNA, the CDR3 is TGTGCCAGCAGCCGAGAGGCGGGGTTCCAAGAGACCCAGTACTTC. Residues: CASSREAGFQETQYF.

The V and J genes are TRBV7-9 and TRBJ1-5, with TRBD1 matching over 7 bases. Germline CDR1 reads SEHNR; CDR2 reads FQNEAQ (reference sequence). The V and J ends lost 2 bases and 1 base, in that order; junction bases with no gene match: 2. The CDR3 consists of 15 residues. DNA of the CDR3: TGTGCCAGCAGCTTATCAGGGGGAAGCAATCAGCCCCAGCATTTT. Translating gives CASSLSGGSNQPQHF.

The CDR3 loop is CASSRTSGRARNGELFF. As DNA, the CDR3 is TGTGCCAGCAGCCGGACTAGCGGGAGGGCCAGGAACGGGGAGCTGTTTTTT. The rearrangement links TRBV11-1 to TRBJ2-2, with 15 bases matching TRBD2. Germline-derived CDR1 and CDR2 are SGHAT and FQDESV (reference sequence). This CDR3 contains 17 residues. V shed 5 bases, J shed 7 bases, and the junction held 8 bases outside the gene matches. The variable domain in full, with the rest retrieved from reference TRBV11-1 and TRBJ2-2, is EAEVAQSPRYKITEKSQAVAFWCDPISGHATLYWYRQILGQGPELLVQFQDESVVDDSQLPKDRFSAERLKGVDSTLKIQPAELGDSAMYLCASSRTSGRARNGELFFGEGSRLTVL.

The genes are TRBV10-3 and TRBJ2-5; 8 positions match TRBD2. V shed 3 bases and J 5 bases; nucleotides not matched to a gene: 8. This CDR3 has 15 amino acids. Germline CDR1 and CDR2: ENHRY and SYGVKD. The CDR3 sequence is CAISDSTSAKETQYF. The CDR3 region has the DNA TGTGCCATCAGTGACTCGACTAGCGCTAAGGAGACCCAGTACTTC.

The V gene is TRBV7-3, the J gene TRBJ2-3; TRBD2 agrees at 9 bases. Germline V CDR1 and CDR2: SGHTA, FQGTGA. The CDR3 contains 16 residues. Germline trimming cut 2 bases from V and 1 base from J; bases unmatched to any gene: 4. CDR3: CASSLGSSGGTDTQYF. The CDR3 nucleotides read TGTGCCAGCAGCTTAGGTTCTAGCGGGGGCACAGATACGCAGTATTTT.